The 8 T cell receptor beta chains below were found in one sample sequenced in a study of response to subunit inactivated influenza vaccine. TCRdb reprocessed the RT-PCR reads via MiXCR and lists one record per CDR3 protein. The sample carries around 520,000 distinct CDR3 sequences, about 25% recorded once. The input for sequencing was CD4+ T cells sorted from PBMCs, taken 4 to 6 days after vaccination. Receptor source: a man aged 50-59 years who received an inactivated influenza vaccine.

A few counts support this clonotype. The chain employs TRBV29-1 and TRBJ2-3, with D unclear. The V gene's germline CDR1 is SQVTM and CDR2 ANQGSEA. Trimming cost V 5 bases and J 3 bases, with 9 bases left between them. This CDR3 has 12 residues. The CDR3 nucleotides are TGCAGCGTTCTAAGGGATACAGATACGCAGTATTTT. This translates into CSVLRDTDTQYF.

This clonotype was seen many times. The junction shows a germline mismatch at one end, possibly a read error. V and J are TRBV12-3 or TRBV12-4 and TRBJ2-2, with D possibly being TRBD1 or TRBD2 (5 bases each). This CDR3 comprises 15 residues. The CDR3 protein is CASSPGTLNTGELFF. Written as DNA, the CDR3 is TGCGCCAGCAGCCCCGGGACCCTGAACACCGGGGAGCTGTTTTTT.

The chain couples TRBV6-1 to TRBJ1-3; D not resolved. Trimming left V 8 bases short and J 3 bases short, with 8 bases between. CDR3 length: 12 residues. Germline lookup yields CDR1 MNHNS and CDR2 SASEGT. The CDR3 region has the DNA TGTGCCAGCCTAACGAATGGAAACACCATATATTTT. The encoded protein is CASLTNGNTIYF.

This chain uses TRBV11-2 with TRBJ2-1; 11 nucleotides line up with TRBD2. CDR1 and CDR2 from the germline V gene are SGHAT and FQNNGV. With 5 bases clipped from V and 9 bases from J, the junction kept 15 bases outside the gene matches. This CDR3 region has 17 residues. CDR3 region: CASSNPLGSGGASEQFF. The DNA of the CDR3 is TGTGCCAGCAGCAATCCACTTGGTAGCGGGGGGGCCAGTGAGCAGTTCTTC. Supplemented by reference TRBV11-2 and TRBJ2-1, the full variable domain reads EAGVAQSPRYKIIEKRQSVAFWCNPISGHATLYWYQQILGQGPKLLIQFQNNGVVDDSQLPKDRFSAERLKGVDSTLKIQPAKLEDSAVYLCASSNPLGSGGASEQFFGPGTRLTVL.

At least ten counts were recorded for this clonotype. The rearrangement joins TRBV29-1 to TRBJ2-1; 7 bases match TRBD1. Germline V gives CDR1 SQVTM, CDR2 ANQGSEA. The V gene end was trimmed by 1 base and the J gene end by 5 bases; junction bases not matched to a gene: 2. The CDR3 loop spans 13 amino acids. The CDR3 reads CSVEGQGNNEQFF. The CDR3 DNA reads TGCAGCGTTGAAGGACAGGGTAACAATGAGCAGTTCTTC.

There are a few counts of this clonotype. This chain uses TRBV25-1 with TRBJ2-2; 16 bases align to TRBD2. Per germline, CDR1 MGHDK and CDR2 SYGVNS. V lost 6 bases to trimming and J lost 2 bases; unmatched junction nucleotides: 12. This CDR3 region has 20 residues. In DNA, the CDR3 is TGTGCCAGCAGGGGGACTAGCGGGAGGGCCTCCGGTCGAAACACCGGGGAGCTGTTTTTT. Translated, it gives CASRGTSGRASGRNTGELFF.

This clonotype was found a few times. The chain combines TRBV6-1 with TRBJ1-5; TRBD1 agrees at 11 bases. V lost 6 bases and J lost 6; bases outside the gene matches: 10. The CDR3 runs 16 residues. Germline lookup yields CDR1 MNHNS and CDR2 SASEGT. CDR3 amino acids: CASSEKSGTGGQPQHF. CDR3 sequence (DNA): TGTGCCAGCAGCGAAAAATCCGGGACAGGGGGTCAGCCCCAGCATTTT.

In this sample, this clonotype turned up a few times. The chain uses TRBV20-1 and TRBJ1-4; maybe TRBD1 (6 bases). V was shortened by 6 bases and J by 6 bases, with 17 bases between the two germline ends. The germline gives CDR1 DFQATT, CDR2 SNEGSKA (reference sequence). The CDR3 runs to 14 residues. The CDR3 bases are TGCAGTGCCAACAAGGGGGAGGCGGATGAAAAACTGTTTTTT. Protein sequence: CSANKGEADEKLFF.